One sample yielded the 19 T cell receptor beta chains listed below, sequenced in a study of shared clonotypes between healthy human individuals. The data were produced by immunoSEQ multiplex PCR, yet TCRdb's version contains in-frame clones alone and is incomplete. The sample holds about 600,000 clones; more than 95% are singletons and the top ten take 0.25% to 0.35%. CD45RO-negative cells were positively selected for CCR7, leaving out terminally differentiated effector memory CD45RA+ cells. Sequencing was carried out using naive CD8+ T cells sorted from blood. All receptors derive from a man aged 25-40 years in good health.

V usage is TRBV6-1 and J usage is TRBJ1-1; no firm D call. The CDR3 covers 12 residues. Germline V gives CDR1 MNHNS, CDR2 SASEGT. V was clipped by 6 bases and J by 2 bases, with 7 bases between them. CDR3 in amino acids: CASRRVNTEAFF. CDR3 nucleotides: TGTGCCAGCAGGAGGGTTAACACTGAAGCTTTCTTT.

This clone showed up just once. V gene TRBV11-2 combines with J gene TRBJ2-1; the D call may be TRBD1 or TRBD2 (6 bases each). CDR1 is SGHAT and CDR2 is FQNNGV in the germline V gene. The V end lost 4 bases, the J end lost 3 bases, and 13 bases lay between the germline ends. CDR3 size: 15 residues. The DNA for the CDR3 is TGTGCCAGCAGCTCCCGACGGGGGCTCTACAATGAGCAGTTCTTC. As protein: CASSSRRGLYNEQFF.

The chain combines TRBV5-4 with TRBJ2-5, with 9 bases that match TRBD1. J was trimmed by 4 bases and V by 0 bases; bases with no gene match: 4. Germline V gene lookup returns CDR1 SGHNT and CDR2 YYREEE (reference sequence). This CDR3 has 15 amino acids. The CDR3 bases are TGTGCCAGCAGCTTGGGACAGGGGGGAAGAGAGACCCAGTACTTC. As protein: CASSLGQGGRETQYF.

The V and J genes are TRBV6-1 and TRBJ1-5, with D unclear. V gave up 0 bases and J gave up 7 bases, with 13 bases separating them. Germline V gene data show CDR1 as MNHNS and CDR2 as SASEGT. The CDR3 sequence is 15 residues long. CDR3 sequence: CASSEARDGRQPQHF. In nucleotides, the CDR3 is TGTGCCAGCAGTGAAGCGCGAGATGGGAGGCAGCCCCAGCATTTT.

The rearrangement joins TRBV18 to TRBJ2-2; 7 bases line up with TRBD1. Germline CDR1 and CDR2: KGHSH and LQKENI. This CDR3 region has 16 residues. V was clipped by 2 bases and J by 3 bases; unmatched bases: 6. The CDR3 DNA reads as TGTGCCAGCTCACCAAATCCGGGACAGTACACCGGGGAGCTGTTTTTT. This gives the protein CASSPNPGQYTGELFF.

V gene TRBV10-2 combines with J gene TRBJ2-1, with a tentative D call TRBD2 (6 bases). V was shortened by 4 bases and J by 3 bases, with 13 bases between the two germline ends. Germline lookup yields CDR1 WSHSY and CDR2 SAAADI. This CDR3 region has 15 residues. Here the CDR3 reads CASSVTGEGYNEQFF. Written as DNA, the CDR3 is TGCGCCAGCAGTGTTACGGGAGAGGGCTACAATGAGCAGTTCTTC.

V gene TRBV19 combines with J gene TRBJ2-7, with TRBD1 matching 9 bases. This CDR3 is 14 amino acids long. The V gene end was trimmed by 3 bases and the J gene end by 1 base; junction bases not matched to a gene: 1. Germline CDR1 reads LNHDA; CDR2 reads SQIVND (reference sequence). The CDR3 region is CASSIGTGSYEQYF. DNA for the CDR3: TGTGCCAGTAGTATCGGGACAGGGTCCTACGAGCAGTACTTC.

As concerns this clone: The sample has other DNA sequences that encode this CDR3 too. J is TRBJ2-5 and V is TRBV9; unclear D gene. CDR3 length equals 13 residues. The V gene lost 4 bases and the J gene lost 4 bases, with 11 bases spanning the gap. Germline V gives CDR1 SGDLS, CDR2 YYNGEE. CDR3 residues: CASSPSGGETQYF. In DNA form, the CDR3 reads TGTGCCAGCAGCCCCTCGGGTGGAGAGACCCAGTACTTC.

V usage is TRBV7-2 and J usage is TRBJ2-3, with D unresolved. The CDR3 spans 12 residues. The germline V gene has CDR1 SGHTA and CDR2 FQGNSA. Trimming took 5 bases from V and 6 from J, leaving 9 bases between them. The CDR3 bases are TGTGCCAGCAGCCTCCCACCTGATACGCAGTATTTT. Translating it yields CASSLPPDTQYF.

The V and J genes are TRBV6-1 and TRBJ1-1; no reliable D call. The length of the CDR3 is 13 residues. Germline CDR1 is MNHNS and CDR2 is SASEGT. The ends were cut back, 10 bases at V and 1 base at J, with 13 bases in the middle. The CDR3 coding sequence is TGTGCCACCTGTAGGACGAGGAACACTGAAGCTTTCTTT. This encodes CATCRTRNTEAFF.

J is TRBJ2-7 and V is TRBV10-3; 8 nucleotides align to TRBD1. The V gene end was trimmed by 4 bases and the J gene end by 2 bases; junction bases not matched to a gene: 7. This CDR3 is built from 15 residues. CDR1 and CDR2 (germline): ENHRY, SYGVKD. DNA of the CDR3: TGTGCCATCAGTGGAGGTCTGGGACAGGCCTACGAGCAGTACTTC. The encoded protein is CAISGGLGQAYEQYF.

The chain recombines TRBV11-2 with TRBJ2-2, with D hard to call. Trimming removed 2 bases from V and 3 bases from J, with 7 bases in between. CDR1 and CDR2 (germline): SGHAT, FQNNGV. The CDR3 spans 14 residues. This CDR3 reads CASSLIFDTGELFF. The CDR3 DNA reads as TGTGCCAGCAGCTTAATTTTCGACACCGGGGAGCTGTTTTTT.

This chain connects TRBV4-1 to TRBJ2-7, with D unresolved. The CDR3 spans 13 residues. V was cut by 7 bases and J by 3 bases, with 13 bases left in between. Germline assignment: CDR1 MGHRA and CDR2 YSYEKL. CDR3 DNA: TGCGCCAGCAATAAGTTTCTAGGCTACGAGCAGTACTTC. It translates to CASNKFLGYEQYF.

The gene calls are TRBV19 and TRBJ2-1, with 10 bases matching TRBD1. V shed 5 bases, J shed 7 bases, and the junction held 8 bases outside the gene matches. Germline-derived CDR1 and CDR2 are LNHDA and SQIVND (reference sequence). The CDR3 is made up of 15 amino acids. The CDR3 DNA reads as TGTGCCAGTAGTCCTGGGACAGGGGATAGGAATGAGCAGTTCTTC. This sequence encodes CASSPGTGDRNEQFF.

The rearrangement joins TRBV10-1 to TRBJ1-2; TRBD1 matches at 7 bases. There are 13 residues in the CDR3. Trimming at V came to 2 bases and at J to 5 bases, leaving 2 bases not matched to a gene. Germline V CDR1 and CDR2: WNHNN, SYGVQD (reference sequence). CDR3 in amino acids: CASSEDRDYGYTF. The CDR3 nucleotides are TGCGCCAGCAGTGAGGACAGGGATTATGGCTACACCTTC.

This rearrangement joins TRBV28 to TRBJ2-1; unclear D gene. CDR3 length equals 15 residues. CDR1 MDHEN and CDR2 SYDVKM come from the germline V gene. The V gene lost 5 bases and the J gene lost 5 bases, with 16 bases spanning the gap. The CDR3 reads CASSQMIGPNNEQFF. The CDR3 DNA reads TGTGCCAGCAGTCAAATGATAGGCCCCAACAATGAGCAGTTCTTC.

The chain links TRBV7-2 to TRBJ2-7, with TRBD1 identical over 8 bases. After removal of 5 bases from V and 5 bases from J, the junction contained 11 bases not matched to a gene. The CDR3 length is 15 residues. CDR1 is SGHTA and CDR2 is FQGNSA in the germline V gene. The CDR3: CASSPPRTGIHEQYF. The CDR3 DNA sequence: TGTGCCAGCAGCCCCCCCCGGACAGGGATCCACGAGCAGTACTTC.

This CDR3 is CASNSQLRTEAFF. DNA for the CDR3: TGTGCCAGCAACAGTCAACTTCGGACTGAAGCTTTCTTT. The chain has TRBV28 and TRBJ1-1; D is unclear. The germline gives CDR1 MDHEN, CDR2 SYDVKM. CDR3 length: 13 amino acids. The V gene lost 7 bases and the J gene lost 5 bases, with 14 bases spanning the gap. Variable domain in full (rest from reference TRBV28 and TRBJ1-1): DVKVTQSSRYLVKRTGEKVFLECVQDMDHENMFWYRQDPGLGLRLIYFSYDVKMKEKGDIPEGYSVSREKKERFSLILESASTNQTSMYLCASNSQLRTEAFFGQGTRLTVV.

In nucleotides, the CDR3 is TGTGCCAGCGGGACAGGCGCCGGGGAGCAGTACTTC. It codes for CASGTGAGEQYF. The genes are TRBV9 and TRBJ2-7; 8 nucleotides agree with TRBD1. CDR1 and CDR2 (germline): SGDLS, YYNGEE. The CDR3 runs to 12 residues. J lost 7 bases, V lost 7 bases, and 7 bases had no gene match.